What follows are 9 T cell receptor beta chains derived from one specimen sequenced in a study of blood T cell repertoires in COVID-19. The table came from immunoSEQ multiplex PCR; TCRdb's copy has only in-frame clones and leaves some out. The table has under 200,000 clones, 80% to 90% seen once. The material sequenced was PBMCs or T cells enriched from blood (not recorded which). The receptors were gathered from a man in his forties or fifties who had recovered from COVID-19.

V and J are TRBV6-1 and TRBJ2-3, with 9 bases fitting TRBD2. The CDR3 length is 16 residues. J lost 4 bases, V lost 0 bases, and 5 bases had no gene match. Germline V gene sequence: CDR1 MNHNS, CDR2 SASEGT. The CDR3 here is CASSEALRGGPDTQYF. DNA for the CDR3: TGTGCCAGCAGTGAAGCGTTGCGGGGGGGCCCAGATACGCAGTATTTT.

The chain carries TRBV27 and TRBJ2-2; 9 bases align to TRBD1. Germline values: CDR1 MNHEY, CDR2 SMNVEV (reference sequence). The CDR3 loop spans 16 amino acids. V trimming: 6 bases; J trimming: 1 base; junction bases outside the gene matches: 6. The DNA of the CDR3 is TGTGCCAGCAGAGAAAGGACAGGGGTGAACACCGGGGAGCTGTTTTTT. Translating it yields CASRERTGVNTGELFF.

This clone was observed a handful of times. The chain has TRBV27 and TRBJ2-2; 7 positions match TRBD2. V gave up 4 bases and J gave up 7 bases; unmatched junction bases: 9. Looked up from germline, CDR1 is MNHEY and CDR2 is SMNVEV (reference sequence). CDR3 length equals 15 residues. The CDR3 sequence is CASSSVTSWGGELFF. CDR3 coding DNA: TGTGCCAGCAGTTCGGTGACTAGCTGGGGCGGGGAGCTGTTTTTT.

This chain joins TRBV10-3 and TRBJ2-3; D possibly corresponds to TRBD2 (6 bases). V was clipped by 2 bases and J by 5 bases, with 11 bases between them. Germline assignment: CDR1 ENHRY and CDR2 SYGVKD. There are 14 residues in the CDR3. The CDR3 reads CAISERGFGDTQYF. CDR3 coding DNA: TGTGCCATCAGTGAGCGGGGGTTTGGAGATACGCAGTATTTT.

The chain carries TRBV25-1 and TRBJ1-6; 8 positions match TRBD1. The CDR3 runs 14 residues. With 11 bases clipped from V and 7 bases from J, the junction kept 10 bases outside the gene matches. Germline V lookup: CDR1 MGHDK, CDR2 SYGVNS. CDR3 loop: CAAPRTGNNSPLHF. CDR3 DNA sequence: TGTGCCGCCCCCCGGACAGGGAACAATTCACCCCTCCACTTT.

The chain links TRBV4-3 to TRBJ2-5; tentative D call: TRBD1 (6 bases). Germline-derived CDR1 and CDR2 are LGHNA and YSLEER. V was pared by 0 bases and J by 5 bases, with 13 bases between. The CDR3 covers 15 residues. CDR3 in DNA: TGCGCCAGCAGCCAAGAGCTTGACAGGCCCGAGACCCAGTACTTC. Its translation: CASSQELDRPETQYF.

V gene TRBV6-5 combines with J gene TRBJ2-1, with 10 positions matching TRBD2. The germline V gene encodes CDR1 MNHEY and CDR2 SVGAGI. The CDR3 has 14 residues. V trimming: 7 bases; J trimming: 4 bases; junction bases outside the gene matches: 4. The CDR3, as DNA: TGTGCCAGCAACCTAGCGGGGGATTACAATGAGCAGTTCTTC. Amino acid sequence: CASNLAGDYNEQFF.

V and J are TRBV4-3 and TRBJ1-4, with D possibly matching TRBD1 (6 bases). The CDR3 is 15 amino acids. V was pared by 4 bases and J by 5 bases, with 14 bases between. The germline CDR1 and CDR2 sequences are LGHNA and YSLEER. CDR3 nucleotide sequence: TGCGCCAGCAGCCCCACAGGACAGAAGAATGAAAAACTGTTTTTT. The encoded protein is CASSPTGQKNEKLFF.

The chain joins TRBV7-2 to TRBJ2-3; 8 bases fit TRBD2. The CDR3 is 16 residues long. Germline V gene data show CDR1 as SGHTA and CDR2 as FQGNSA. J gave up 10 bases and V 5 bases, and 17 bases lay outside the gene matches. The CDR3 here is CASSPQGAGANSAQYF. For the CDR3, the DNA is TGTGCCAGCAGCCCCCAGGGAGCGGGGGCCAACTCAGCGCAGTATTTT.